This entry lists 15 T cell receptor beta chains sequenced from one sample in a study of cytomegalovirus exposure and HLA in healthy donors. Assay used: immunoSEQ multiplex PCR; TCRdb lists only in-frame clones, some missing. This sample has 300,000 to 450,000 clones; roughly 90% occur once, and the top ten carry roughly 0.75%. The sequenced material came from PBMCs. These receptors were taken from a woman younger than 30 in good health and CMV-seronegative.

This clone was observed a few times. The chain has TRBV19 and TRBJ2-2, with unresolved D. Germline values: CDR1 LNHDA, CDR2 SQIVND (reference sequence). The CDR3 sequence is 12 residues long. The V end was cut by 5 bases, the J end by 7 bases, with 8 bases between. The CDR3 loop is CASSFLGGELFF. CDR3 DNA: TGTGCCAGTAGTTTCCTCGGCGGGGAGCTGTTTTTT. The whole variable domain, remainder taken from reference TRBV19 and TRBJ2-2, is DGGITQSPKYLFRKEGQNVTLSCEQNLNHDAMYWYRQDPGQGLRLIYYSQIVNDFQKGDIAEGYSVSREKKESFPLTVTSAQKNPTAFYLCASSFLGGELFFGEGSRLTVL.

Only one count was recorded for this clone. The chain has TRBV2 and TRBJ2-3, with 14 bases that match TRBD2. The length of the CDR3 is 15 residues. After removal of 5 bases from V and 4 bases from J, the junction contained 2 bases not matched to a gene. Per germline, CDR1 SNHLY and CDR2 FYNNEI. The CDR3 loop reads CASSRTSGGPDTQYF. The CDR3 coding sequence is TGTGCCAGCAGTCGGACTAGCGGGGGGCCAGATACGCAGTATTTT.

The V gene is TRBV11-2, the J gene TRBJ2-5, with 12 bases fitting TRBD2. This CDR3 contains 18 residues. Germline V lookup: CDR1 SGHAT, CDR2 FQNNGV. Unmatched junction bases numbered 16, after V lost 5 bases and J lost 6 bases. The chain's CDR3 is CASSHQAPLAGGSQTQYF. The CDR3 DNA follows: TGTGCCAGCAGCCACCAAGCCCCCCTAGCGGGGGGGTCGCAGACCCAGTACTTC.

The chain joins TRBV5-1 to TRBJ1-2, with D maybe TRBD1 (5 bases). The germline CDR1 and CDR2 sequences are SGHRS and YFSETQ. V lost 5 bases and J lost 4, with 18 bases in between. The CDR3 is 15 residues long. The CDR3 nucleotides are TGCGCCAGCAGGGGTGGGGCAGAAACTCCCTATGGCTACACCTTC. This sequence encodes CASRGGAETPYGYTF.

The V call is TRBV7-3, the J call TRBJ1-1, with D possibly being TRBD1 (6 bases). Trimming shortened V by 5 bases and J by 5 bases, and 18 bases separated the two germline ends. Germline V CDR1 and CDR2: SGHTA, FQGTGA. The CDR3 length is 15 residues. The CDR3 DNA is TGTGCCAGCAGCCCCAACAGGGATCCGGGAACTGAAGCTTTCTTT. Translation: CASSPNRDPGTEAFF. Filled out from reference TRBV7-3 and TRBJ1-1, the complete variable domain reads GAGVSQTPSNKVTEKGKYVELRCDPISGHTALYWYRQSLGQGPEFLIYFQGTGAADDSGLPNDRFFAVRPEGSVSTLKIQRTERGDSAVYLCASSPNRDPGTEAFFGQGTRLTVV.

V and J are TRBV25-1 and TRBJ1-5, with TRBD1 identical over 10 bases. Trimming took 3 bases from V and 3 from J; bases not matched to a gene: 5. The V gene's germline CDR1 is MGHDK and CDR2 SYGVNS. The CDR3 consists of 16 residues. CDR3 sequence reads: CASSEAGTGANQPQHF. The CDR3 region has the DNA TGTGCCAGCAGTGAGGCCGGGACAGGGGCCAATCAGCCCCAGCATTTT.

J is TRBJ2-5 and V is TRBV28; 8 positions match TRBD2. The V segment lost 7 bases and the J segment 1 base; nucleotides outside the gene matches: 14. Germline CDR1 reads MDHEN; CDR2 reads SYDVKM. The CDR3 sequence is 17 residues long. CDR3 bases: TGTGCCAGCAAACTAGGAATTGCGGGAGGACTCCAAGAGACCCAGTACTTC. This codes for CASKLGIAGGLQETQYF.

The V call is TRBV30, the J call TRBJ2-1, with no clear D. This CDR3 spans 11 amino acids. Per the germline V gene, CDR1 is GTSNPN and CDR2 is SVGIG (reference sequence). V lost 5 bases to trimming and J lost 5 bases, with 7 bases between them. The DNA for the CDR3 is TGTGCCTGGGAGCCTAACAATGAGCAGTTCTTC. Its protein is CAWEPNNEQFF.

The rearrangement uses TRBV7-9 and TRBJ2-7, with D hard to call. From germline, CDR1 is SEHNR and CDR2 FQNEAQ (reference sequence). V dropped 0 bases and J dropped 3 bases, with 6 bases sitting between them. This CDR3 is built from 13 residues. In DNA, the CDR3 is TGTGCCAGCAGCTTAGCACAGAACTACGAGCAGTACTTC. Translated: CASSLAQNYEQYF.

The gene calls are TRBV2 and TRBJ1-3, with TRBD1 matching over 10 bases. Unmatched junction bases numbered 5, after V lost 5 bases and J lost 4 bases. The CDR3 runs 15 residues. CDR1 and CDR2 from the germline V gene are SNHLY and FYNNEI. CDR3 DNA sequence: TGTGCCAGCAGTCGATGGGGACAGGGGGGAAACACCATATATTTT. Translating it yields CASSRWGQGGNTIYF. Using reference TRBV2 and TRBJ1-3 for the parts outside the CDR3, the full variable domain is EPEVTQTPSHQVTQMGQEVILRCVPISNHLYFYWYRQILGQKVEFLVSFYNNEISEKSEIFDDQFSVERPDGSNFTLKIRSTKLEDSAMYFCASSRWGQGGNTIYFGEGSWLTVV.

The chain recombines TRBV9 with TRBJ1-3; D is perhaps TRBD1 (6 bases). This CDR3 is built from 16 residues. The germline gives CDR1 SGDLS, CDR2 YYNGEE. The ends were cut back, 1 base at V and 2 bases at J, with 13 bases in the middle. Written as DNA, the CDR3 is TGTGCCAGCAGCGTAAGGGGGGGCGCGCCTGGAAACACCATATATTTT. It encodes CASSVRGGAPGNTIYF.

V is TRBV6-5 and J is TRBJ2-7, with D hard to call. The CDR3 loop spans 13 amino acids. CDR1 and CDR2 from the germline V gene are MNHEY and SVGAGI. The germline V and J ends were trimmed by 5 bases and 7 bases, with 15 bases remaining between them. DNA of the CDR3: TGTGCCAGCAGTCTCCGCGCCGACTGTGAGCAGTACTTC. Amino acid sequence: CASSLRADCEQYF.

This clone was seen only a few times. The DNA of the CDR3 is TGTGCCAGCAGAACAGCCAGAGGGTATGGCTACACCTTC. Translated, it gives CASRTARGYGYTF. This chain joins TRBV28 and TRBJ1-2, with D unresolved. Germline assignment: CDR1 MDHEN and CDR2 SYDVKM. Trimming pared 6 bases from V and 5 bases from J, leaving 13 bases between. The CDR3 extends over 13 amino acids.

The CDR3 region is CASSVDSRDGYTF. CDR3 DNA sequence: TGTGCCAGCTCCGTGGACAGCCGGGATGGCTACACCTTC. This chain links TRBV18 with TRBJ1-2, with D possibly TRBD1 on 6 matching bases. From germline, CDR1 is KGHSH and CDR2 LQKENI. V dropped 6 bases and J dropped 6 bases, with 14 bases sitting between them. The CDR3 spans 13 residues.

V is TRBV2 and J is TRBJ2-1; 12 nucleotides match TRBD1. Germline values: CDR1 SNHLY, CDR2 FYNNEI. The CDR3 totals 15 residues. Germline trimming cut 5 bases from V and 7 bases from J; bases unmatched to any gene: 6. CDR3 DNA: TGTGCCAGCAGTTCCGGGACAGGGGGCTTTAATGAGCAGTTCTTC. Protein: CASSSGTGGFNEQFF.